This T cell receptor beta chain was found in a study of cytomegalovirus exposure and HLA in healthy donors. On this clone: Its antigen is currently unknown.

Study-wide results and limits: Association of a missense DCLRE1C variant with TCR beta V- and J-gene trimming was reported in a later analysis. An analysis that came later showed most CMV-associated TCR beta chains appearing HLA-restricted.

The PCR was carried out with 60 Vbeta primers and 13 Jbeta primers. Profiling relied on immunoSEQ multiplex PCR, and the TCRdb table lists in-frame clones only, not all of them. The data contain 100,000 to 120,000 clones, 76% of them singletons. Each donor's status was that of a healthy bone marrow donor. The CDR3 runs to 15 residues. Germline V gene data show CDR1 as SNHLY and CDR2 as FYNNEI. Losses at the gene ends were 4 bases for V and 4 bases for J; bases not matched to a gene: 2. The V gene is TRBV2, the J gene TRBJ2-3; 13 nucleotides line up with TRBD2. This TCR was sampled from a man aged 35-49 years in good health and CMV-seropositive. Specimen: PBMCs. This chain's CDR3 is CASSGLAGGADTQYF. CDR3 DNA sequence: TGTGCCAGCAGTGGACTAGCGGGGGGAGCAGATACGCAGTATTTT.